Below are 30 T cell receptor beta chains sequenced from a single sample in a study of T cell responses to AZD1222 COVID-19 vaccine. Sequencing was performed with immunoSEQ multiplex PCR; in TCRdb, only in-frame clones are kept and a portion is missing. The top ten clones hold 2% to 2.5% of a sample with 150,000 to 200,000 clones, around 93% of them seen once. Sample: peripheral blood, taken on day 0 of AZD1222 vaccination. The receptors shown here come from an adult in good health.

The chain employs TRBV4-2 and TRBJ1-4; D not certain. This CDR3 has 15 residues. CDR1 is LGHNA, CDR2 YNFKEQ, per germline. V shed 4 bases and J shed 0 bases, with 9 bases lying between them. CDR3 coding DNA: TGTGCCAGCAGCCGCCTCCCCGCAACTAATGAAAAACTGTTTTTT. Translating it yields CASSRLPATNEKLFF.

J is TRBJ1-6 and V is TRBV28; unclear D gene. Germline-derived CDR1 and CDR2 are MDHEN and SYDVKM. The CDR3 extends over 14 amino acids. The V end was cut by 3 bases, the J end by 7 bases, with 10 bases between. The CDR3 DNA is TGTGCCAGCAGTTTTCGGGTGGACAATTCACCCCTCCACTTT. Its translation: CASSFRVDNSPLHF. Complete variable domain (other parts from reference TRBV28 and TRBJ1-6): DVKVTQSSRYLVKRTGEKVFLECVQDMDHENMFWYRQDPGLGLRLIYFSYDVKMKEKGDIPEGYSVSREKKERFSLILESASTNQTSMYLCASSFRVDNSPLHFGNGTRLTVT.

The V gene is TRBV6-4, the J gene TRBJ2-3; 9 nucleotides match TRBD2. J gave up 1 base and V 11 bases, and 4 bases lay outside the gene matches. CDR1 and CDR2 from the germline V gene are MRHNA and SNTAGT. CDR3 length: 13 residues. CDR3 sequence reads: CAWLAGGTDTQYF. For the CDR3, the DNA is TGTGCCTGGTTAGCGGGAGGCACAGATACGCAGTATTTT.

The CDR3 region is CASSEGVLSTEAFF. CDR3 DNA: TGTGCCAGCAGCGAGGGGGTCCTAAGCACTGAAGCTTTCTTT. The gene calls are TRBV7-2 and TRBJ1-1; a possible D gene is TRBD1 (6 bases). The CDR3 is made up of 14 amino acids. Germline CDR1 and CDR2: SGHTA and FQGNSA. Trimming left V 5 bases short and J 4 bases short, with 14 bases between. Supplemented by reference TRBV7-2 and TRBJ1-1, the full variable domain reads GAGVSQSPSNKVTEKGKDVELRCDPISGHTALYWYRQSLGQGLEFLIYFQGNSAPDKSGLPSDRFSAERTGGSVSTLTIQRTQQEDSAVYLCASSEGVLSTEAFFGQGTRLTVV.

CDR3 loop: CASSLWTFSGREDEQFF. In nucleotides, the CDR3 is TGTGCCAGCAGTTTATGGACCTTTAGCGGGAGGGAAGATGAGCAGTTCTTC. The chain carries TRBV28 and TRBJ2-1, with TRBD2 identical over 11 bases. Germline CDR1 is MDHEN and CDR2 is SYDVKM. With 0 bases clipped from V and 8 bases from J, the junction kept 9 bases outside the gene matches. This CDR3 comprises 17 residues.

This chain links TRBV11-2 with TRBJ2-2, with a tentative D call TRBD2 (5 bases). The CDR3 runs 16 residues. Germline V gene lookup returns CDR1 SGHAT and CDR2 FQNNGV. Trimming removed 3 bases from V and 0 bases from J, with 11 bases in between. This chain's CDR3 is CASSFGPSTNTGELFF. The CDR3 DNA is TGTGCCAGCAGCTTTGGCCCTAGCACGAACACCGGGGAGCTGTTTTTT.

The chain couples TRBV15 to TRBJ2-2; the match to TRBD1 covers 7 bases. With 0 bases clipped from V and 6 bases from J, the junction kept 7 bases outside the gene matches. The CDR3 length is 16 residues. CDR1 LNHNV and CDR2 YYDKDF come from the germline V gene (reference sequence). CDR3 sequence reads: CATSRDLMGTAGELFF. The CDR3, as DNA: TGTGCCACCAGCAGAGATTTGATGGGGACAGCCGGGGAGCTGTTTTTT.

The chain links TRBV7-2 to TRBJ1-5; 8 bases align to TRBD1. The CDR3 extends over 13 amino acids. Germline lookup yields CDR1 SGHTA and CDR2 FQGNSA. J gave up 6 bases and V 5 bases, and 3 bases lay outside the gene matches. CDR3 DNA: TGTGCCAGCAGCCGAGGACAGGGTCAGCCCCAGCATTTT. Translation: CASSRGQGQPQHF. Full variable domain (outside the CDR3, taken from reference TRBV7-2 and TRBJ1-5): GAGVSQSPSNKVTEKGKDVELRCDPISGHTALYWYRQSLGQGLEFLIYFQGNSAPDKSGLPSDRFSAERTGGSVSTLTIQRTQQEDSAVYLCASSRGQGQPQHFGDGTRLSIL.

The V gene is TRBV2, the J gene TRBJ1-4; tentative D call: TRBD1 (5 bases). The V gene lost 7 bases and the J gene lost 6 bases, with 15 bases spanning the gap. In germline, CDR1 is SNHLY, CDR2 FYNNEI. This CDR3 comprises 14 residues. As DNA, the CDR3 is TGTGCCAGCATGCAGCCAGGGACGGATGAAAAACTGTTTTTT. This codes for CASMQPGTDEKLFF. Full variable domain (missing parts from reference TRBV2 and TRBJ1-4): EPEVTQTPSHQVTQMGQEVILRCVPISNHLYFYWYRQILGQKVEFLVSFYNNEISEKSEIFDDQFSVERPDGSNFTLKIRSTKLEDSAMYFCASMQPGTDEKLFFGSGTQLSVL.

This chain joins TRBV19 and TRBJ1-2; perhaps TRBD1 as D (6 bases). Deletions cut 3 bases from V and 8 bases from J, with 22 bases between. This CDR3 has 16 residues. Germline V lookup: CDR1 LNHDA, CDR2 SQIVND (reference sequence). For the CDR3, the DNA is TGTGCCAGTAGTATTCTCGGAGGGGGAGGGGCGCAAGGCTACACCTTC. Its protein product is CASSILGGGGAQGYTF.

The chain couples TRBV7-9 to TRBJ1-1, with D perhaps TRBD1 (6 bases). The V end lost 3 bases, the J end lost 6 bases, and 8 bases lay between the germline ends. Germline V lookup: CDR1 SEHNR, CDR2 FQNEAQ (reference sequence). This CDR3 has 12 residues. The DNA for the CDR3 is TGTGCCAGCAGCTTCAAGGGGGCTGAAGCTTTCTTT. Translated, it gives CASSFKGAEAFF.

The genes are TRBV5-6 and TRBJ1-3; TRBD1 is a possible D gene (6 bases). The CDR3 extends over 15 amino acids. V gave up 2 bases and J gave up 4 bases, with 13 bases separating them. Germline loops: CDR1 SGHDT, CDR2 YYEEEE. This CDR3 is CASSLLQGPGNTIYF. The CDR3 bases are TGTGCCAGCAGCTTATTACAGGGTCCCGGAAACACCATATATTTT.

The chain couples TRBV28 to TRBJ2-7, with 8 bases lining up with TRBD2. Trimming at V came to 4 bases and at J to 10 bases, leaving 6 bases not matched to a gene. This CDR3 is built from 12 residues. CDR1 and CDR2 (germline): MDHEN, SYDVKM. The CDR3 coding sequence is TGTGCCAGCAGTTCCCCGGGGGGGAGCCAGTACTTC. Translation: CASSSPGGSQYF.

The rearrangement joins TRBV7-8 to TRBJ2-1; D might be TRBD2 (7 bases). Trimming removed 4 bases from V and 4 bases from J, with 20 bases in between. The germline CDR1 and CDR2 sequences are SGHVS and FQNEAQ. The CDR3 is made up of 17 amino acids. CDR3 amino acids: CASSSTGRGARYNEQFF. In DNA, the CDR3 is TGTGCCAGCAGCTCCACGGGCCGGGGGGCGCGTTACAATGAGCAGTTCTTC. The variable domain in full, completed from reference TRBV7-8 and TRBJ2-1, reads GAGVSQSPRYKVAKRGQDVALRCDPISGHVSLFWYQQALGQGPEFLTYFQNEAQLDKSGLPSDRFFAERPEGSVSTLKIQRTQQEDSAVYLCASSSTGRGARYNEQFFGPGTRLTVL.

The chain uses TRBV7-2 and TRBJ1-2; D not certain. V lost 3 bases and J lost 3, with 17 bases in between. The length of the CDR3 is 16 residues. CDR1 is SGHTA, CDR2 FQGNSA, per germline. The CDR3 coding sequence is TGTGCCAGCAGCTTCTACCCCAACCTCCTGGACTATGGCTACACCTTC. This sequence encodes CASSFYPNLLDYGYTF.

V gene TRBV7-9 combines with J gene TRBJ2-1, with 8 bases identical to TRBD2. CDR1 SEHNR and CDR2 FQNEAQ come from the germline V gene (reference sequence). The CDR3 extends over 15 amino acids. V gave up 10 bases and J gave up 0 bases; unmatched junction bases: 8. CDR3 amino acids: CATQAGAFSYNEQFF. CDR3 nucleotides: TGTGCCACCCAAGCGGGGGCCTTCTCCTACAATGAGCAGTTCTTC.

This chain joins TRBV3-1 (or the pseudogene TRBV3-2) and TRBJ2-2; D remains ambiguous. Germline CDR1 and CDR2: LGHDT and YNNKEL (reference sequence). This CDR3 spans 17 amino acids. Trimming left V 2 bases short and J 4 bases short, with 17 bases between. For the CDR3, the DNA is TGTGCCAGCAGCCAACGAAACATCGACGCTGGCACCGGGGAGCTGTTTTTT. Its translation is CASSQRNIDAGTGELFF.

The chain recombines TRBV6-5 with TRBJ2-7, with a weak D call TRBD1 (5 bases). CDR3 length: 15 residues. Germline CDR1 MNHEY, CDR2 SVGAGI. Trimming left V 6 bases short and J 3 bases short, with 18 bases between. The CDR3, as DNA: TGTGCCAGCAGCTCCTCTATTGTGGGGCTCTACGAGCAGTACTTC. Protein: CASSSSIVGLYEQYF.

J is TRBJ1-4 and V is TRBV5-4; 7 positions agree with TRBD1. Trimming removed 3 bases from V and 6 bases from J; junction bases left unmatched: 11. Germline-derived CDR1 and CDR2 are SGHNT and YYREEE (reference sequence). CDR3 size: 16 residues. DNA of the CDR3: TGTGCCAGCAGCTCGAGTTTAGGGGGCGTAGATGAAAAACTGTTTTTT. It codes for CASSSSLGGVDEKLFF.

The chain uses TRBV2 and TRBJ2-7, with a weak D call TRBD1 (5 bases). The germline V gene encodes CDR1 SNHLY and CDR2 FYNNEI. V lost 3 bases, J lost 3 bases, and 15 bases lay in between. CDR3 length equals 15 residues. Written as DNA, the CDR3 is TGTGCCAGCAGTGACGGTCCAGGGCGGTTCTACGAGCAGTACTTC. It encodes CASSDGPGRFYEQYF.

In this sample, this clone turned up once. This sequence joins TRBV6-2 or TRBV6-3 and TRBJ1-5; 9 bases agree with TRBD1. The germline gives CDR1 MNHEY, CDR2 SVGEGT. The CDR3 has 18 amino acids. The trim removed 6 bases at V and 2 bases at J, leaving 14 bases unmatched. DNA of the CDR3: TGTGCCAGCAGCCAGAAAGGATTAACAGGGGGCGGCAATCAGCCCCAGCATTTT. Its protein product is CASSQKGLTGGGNQPQHF.

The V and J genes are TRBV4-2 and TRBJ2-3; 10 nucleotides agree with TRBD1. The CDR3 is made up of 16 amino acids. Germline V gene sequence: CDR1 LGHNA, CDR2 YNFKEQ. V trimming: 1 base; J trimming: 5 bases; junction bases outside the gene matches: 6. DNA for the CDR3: TGTGCCAGCAGCCAAGTACGACAGGGGGCTAAAGATACGCAGTATTTT. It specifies CASSQVRQGAKDTQYF.

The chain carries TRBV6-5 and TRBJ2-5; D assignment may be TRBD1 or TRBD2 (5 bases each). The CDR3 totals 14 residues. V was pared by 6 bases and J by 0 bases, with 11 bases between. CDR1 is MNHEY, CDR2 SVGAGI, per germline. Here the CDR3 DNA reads TGTGCCAGCAGGCCGGGACCCAACCAAGAGACCCAGTACTTC. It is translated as CASRPGPNQETQYF.

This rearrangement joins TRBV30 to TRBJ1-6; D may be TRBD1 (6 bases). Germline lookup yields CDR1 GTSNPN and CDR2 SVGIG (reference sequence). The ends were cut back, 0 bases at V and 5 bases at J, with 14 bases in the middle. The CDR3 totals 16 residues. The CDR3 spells CAWSVFSAGDNSPLHF. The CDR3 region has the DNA TGTGCCTGGAGTGTTTTCTCGGCAGGGGATAATTCACCCCTCCACTTT.

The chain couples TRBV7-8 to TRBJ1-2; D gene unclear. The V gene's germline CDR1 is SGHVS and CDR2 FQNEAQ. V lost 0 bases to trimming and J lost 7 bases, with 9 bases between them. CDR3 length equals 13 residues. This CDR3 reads CASSLARESGYTF. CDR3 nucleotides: TGTGCCAGCAGCTTAGCGCGGGAAAGTGGCTACACCTTC.

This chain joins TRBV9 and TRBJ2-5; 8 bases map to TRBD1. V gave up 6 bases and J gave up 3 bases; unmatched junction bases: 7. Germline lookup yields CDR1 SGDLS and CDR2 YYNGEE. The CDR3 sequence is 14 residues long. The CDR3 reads CASNRQGAEETQYF. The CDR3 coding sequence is TGTGCCAGCAACCGCCAGGGGGCGGAAGAGACCCAGTACTTC.

The CDR3 protein is CAAGVGVNYGYTF. The CDR3 DNA follows: TGTGCCGCCGGCGTCGGGGTAAACTATGGCTACACCTTC. The chain carries TRBV7-9 and TRBJ1-2; D uncertain. This CDR3 is 13 amino acids long. V was cut by 11 bases and J by 2 bases, with 15 bases left in between. Germline lookup yields CDR1 SEHNR and CDR2 FQNEAQ (reference sequence).

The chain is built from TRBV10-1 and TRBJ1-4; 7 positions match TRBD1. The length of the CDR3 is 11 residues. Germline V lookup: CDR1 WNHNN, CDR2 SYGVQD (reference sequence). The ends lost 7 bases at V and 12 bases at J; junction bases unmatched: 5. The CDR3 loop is CASNPTGELFF. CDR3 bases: TGCGCCAGCAACCCAACAGGGGAACTGTTTTTT.

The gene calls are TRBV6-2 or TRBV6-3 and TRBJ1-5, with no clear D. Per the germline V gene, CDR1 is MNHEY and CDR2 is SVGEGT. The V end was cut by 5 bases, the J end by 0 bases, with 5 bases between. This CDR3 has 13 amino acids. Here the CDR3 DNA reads TGTGCCAGCAGTCGCAATAGCAATCAGCCCCAGCATTTT. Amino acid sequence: CASSRNSNQPQHF.

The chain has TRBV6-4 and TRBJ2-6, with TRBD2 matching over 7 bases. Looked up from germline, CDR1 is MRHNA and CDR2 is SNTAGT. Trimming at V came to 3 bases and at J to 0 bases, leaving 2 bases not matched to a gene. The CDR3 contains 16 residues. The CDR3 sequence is CASSERGNSGANVLTF. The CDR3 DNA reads TGTGCCAGCAGTGAGCGGGGGAACTCTGGGGCCAACGTCCTGACTTTC.